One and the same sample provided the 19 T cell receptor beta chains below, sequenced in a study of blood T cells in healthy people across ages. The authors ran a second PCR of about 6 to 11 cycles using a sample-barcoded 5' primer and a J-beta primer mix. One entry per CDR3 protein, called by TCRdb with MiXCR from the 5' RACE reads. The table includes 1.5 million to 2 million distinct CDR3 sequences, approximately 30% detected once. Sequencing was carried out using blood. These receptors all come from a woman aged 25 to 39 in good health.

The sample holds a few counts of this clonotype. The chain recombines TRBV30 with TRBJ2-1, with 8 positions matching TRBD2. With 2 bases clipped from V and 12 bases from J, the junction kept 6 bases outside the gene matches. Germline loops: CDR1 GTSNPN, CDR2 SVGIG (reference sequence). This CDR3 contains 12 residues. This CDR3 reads CAWSSGGAGQFF. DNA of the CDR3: TGTGCCTGGAGTAGCGGGGGAGCGGGGCAGTTCTTC.

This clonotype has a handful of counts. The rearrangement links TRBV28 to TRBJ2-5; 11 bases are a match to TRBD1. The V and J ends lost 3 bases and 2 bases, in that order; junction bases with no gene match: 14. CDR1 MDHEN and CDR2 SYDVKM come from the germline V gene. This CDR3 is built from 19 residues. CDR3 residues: CASSFSTSTGTGGQETQYF. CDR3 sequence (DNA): TGTGCCAGCAGTTTCTCAACCTCGACCGGGACAGGGGGGCAAGAGACCCAGTACTTC.

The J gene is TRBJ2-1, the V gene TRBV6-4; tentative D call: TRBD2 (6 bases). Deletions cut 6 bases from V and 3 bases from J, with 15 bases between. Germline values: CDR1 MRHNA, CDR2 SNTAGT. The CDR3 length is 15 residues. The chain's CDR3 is CASRRTNGGYNEQFF. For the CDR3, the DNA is TGTGCCAGCAGGCGGACCAACGGGGGCTACAATGAGCAGTTCTTC.

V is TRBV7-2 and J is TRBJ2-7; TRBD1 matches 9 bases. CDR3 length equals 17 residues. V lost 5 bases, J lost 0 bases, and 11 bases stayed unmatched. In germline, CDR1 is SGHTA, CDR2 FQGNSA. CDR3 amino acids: CASSTGQGRGPSYEQYF. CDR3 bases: TGTGCCAGCAGCACGGGACAGGGTAGGGGTCCCTCCTACGAGCAGTACTTC.

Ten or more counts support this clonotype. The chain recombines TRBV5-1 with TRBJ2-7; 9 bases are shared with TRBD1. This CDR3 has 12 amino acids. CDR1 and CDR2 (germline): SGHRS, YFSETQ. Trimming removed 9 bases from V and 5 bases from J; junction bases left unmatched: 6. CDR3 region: CATRTGEDEQYF. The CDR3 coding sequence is TGCGCCACCCGGACAGGGGAGGACGAGCAGTACTTC. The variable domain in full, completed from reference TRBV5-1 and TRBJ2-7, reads KAGVTQTPRYLIKTRGQQVTLSCSPISGHRSVSWYQQTPGQGLQFLFEYFSETQRNKGNFPGRFSGRQFSNSRSEMNVSTLELGDSALYLCATRTGEDEQYFGPGTRLTVT.

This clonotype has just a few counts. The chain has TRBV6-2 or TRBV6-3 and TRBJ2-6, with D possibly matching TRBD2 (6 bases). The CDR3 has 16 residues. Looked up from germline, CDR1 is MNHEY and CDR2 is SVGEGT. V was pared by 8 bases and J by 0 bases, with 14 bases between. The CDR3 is CASVNGGSSGANVLTF. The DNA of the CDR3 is TGTGCCAGCGTAAACGGGGGAAGCTCTGGGGCCAACGTCCTGACTTTC.

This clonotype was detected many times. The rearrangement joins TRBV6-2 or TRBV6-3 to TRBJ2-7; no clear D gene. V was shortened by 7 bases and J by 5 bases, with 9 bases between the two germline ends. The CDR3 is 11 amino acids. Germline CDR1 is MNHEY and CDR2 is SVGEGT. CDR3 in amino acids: CASKQFNEQYF. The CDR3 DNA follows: TGTGCCAGCAAACAGTTCAACGAGCAGTACTTC.

CDR3: CASSPGLAGARQYF. The CDR3 bases are TGTGCCAGCAGCCCCGGACTAGCGGGGGCCAGGCAGTATTTT. The rearrangement joins TRBV14 to TRBJ2-3; 13 bases align to TRBD2. Germline assignment: CDR1 SGHDN and CDR2 FVKESK. V lost 4 bases and J lost 11; bases outside the gene matches: 6. CDR3 length: 14 residues.

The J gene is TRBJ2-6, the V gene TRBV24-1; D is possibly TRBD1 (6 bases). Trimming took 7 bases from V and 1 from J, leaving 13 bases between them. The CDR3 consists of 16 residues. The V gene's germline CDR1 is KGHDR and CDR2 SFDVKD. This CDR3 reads CATRDSRRSGANVLTF. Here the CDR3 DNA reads TGTGCCACCAGGGACAGCCGCCGATCTGGGGCCAACGTCCTGACTTTC.

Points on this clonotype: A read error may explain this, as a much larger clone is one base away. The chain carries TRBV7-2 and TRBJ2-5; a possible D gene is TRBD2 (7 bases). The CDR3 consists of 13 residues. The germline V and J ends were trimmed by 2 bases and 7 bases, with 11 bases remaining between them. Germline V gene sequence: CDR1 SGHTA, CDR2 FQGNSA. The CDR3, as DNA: TGTGCCAGCAGCTTAAGTAGGGGGGGGACCCAGTACTTC. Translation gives CASSLSRGGTQYF.

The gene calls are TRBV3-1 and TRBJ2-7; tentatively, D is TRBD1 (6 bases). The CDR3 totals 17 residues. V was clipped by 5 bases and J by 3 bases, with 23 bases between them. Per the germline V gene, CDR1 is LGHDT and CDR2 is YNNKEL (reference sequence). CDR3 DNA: TGTGCCAGCAGCAAAGTGCGGCACAGGGCGGATAGCTACGAGCAGTACTTC. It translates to CASSKVRHRADSYEQYF.

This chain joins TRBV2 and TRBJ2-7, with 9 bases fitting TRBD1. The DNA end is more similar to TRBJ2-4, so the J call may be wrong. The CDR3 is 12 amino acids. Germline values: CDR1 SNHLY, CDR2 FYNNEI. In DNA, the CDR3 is TGTGCCGGGGGACAGGGCGAAAACATTCAGTACTTC. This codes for CAGGQGENIQYF.

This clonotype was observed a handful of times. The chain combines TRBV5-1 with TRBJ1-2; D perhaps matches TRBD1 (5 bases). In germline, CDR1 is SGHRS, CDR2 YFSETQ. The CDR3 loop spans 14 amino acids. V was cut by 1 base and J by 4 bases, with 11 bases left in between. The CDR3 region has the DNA TGCGCCAGCAGCTTGTATCAGGGATCCTATGGCTACACCTTC. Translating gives CASSLYQGSYGYTF.

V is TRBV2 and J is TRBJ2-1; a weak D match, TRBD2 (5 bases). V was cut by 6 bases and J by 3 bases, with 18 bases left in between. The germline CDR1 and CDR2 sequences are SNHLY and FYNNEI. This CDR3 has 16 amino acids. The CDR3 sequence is CASSSSLASGYNEQFF. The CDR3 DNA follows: TGTGCCAGCAGCTCCTCGCTAGCCTCGGGCTACAATGAGCAGTTCTTC.

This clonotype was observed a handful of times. The CDR3 reads CASSLGDSRTGNTIYF. In DNA form, the CDR3 reads TGTGCCAGCAGCTTAGGTGACTCCCGAACCGGAAACACCATATATTTT. V usage is TRBV7-2 and J usage is TRBJ1-3, with D unresolved. The germline V gene encodes CDR1 SGHTA and CDR2 FQGNSA. The CDR3 runs to 16 residues. The V gene lost 1 base and the J gene lost 4 bases, with 14 bases spanning the gap.

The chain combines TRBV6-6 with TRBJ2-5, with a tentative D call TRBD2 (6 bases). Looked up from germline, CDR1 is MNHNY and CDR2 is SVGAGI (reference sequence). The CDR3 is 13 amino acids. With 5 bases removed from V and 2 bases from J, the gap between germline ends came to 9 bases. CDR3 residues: CASSTREQETQYF. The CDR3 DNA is TGTGCCAGCAGTACTCGGGAGCAAGAGACCCAGTACTTC.

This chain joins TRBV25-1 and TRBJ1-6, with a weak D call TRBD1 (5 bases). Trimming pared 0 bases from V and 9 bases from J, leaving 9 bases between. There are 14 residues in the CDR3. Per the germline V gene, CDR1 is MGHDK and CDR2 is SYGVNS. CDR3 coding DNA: TGTGCCAGCAGTGAATATCGGGGGTCTTCACCCCTCCACTTT. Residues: CASSEYRGSSPLHF.

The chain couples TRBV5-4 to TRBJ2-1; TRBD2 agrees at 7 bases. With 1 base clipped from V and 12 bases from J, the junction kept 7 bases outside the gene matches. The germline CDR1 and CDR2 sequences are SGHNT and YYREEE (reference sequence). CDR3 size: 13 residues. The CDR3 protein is CASSLSGGSGQFF. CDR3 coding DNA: TGTGCCAGCAGCTTGTCCGGCGGGAGTGGGCAGTTCTTC. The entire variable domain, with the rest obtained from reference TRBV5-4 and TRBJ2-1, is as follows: ETGVTQSPTHLIKTRGQQVTLRCSSQSGHNTVSWYQQALGQGPQFIFQYYREEENGRGNFPPRFSGLQFPNYSSELNVNALELDDSALYLCASSLSGGSGQFFGPGTRLTVL.

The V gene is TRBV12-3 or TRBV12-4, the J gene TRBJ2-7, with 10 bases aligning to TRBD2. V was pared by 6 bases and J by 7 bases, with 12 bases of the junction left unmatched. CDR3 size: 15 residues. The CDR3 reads CASRRSGGISYEQYF. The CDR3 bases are TGTGCCAGCAGACGTAGCGGGGGGATTAGCTATGAGCAGTACTTC.